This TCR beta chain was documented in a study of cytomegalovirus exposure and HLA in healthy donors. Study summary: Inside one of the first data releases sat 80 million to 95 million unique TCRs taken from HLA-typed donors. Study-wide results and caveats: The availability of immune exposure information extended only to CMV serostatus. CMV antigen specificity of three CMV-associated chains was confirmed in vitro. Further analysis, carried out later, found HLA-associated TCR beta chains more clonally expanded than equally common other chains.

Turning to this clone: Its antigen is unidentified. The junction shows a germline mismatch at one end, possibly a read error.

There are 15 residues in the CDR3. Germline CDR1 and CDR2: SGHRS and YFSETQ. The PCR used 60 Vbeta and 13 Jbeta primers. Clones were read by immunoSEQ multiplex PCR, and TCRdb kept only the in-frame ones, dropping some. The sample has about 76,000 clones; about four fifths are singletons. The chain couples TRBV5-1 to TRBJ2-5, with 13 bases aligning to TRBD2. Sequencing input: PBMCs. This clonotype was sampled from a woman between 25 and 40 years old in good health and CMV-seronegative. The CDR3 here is CASSPGLAGELLSHF. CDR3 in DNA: TGCGCCAGCAGCCCTGGACTAGCGGGAGAGCTCCTCTCTCACTTC.